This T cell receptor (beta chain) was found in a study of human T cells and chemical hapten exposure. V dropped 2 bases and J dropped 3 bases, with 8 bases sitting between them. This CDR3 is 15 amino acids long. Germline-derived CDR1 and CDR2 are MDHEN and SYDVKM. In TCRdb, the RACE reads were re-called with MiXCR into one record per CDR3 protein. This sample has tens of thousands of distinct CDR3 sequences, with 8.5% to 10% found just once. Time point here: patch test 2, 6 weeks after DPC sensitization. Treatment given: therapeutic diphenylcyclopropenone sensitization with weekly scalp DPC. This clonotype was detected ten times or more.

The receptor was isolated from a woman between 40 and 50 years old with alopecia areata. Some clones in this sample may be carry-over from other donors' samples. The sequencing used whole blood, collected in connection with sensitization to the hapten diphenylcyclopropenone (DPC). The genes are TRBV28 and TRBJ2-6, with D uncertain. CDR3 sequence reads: CASSLLLGGANVLTF. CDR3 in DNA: TGTGCCAGCAGTTTACTCCTAGGTGGGGCCAACGTCCTGACTTTC.